Below, 6 T cell receptor beta chains from the same sample are listed, as sequenced in a study of T-cell reconstitution after alpha-beta-depleted transplantation in children. Library preparation (for TCRbeta) was performed with unique molecular identifiers. TCRdb recomputed calls from the PCR reads with MiXCR, one row per CDR3 protein. Here the sample spans around 80,000 distinct CDR3 sequences, approximately 18% being singletons. The sequences come from PBMCs, mostly from graft donor cells, collected 360 days after TCRalphabeta/CD19-depleted stem cell transplant. The receptors derive from a male patient between 2 and 10 years old who had a stem cell transplant for acute lymphoblastic leukemia, so the T cells may come from the graft donor.

This clonotype came up a few times. V gene TRBV27 combines with J gene TRBJ2-1; a weak D match, TRBD2 (7 bases). From germline, CDR1 is MNHEY and CDR2 SMNVEV (reference sequence). The length of the CDR3 is 15 residues. Trimming removed 6 bases from V and 7 bases from J, with 19 bases in between. The CDR3 sequence: CASRRGGGYTNEQFF. CDR3 DNA sequence: TGTGCCAGCAGACGAGGGGGGGGCTACACAAATGAGCAGTTCTTC.

V gene TRBV7-9 combines with J gene TRBJ2-2, with 10 bases fitting TRBD2. The trim removed 3 bases at V and 5 bases at J, leaving 3 bases unmatched. The CDR3 extends over 15 amino acids. Germline V CDR1 and CDR2: SEHNR, FQNEAQ (reference sequence). The chain's CDR3 is CASSFASGRTGELFF. The CDR3 nucleotides are TGTGCCAGCAGCTTCGCTAGCGGGAGAACCGGGGAGCTGTTTTTT.

This clonotype was seen a few times. The chain uses TRBV21-1 and TRBJ2-2. TRBV21-1 is tagged as a pseudogene. The CDR3 loop spans 16 amino acids. This CDR3 reads CASSKEGMMNTGELFF. CDR3 nucleotides: TGTGCCAGCAGCAAAGAGGGAATGATGAACACCGGGGAGCTGTTTTTT.

This clonotype came up a few times. The chain is built from TRBV12-3 or TRBV12-4 and TRBJ2-3; unclear D gene. The CDR3 consists of 15 residues. V shed 3 bases and J shed 2 bases, with 12 bases lying between them. The CDR3 DNA follows: TGTGCCAGCAGTTTTGACGGCAAACTCACAGATACGCAGTATTTT. Residues: CASSFDGKLTDTQYF.

In nucleotides, the CDR3 is TGCGCCAGCAGTGGGGACATCACCGGGGAGCTGTTTTTT. It is translated as CASSGDITGELFF. This chain links TRBV10-1 with TRBJ2-2; the D gene is possibly TRBD1 (6 bases). Germline assignment: CDR1 WNHNN and CDR2 SYGVQD (reference sequence). V lost 4 bases, J lost 4 bases, and 7 bases lay in between. This CDR3 spans 13 amino acids.

This clonotype is medium-sized in the sample. The chain is built from TRBV9 and TRBJ2-7; 9 bases match TRBD1. The V segment lost 3 bases and the J segment 2 bases; nucleotides outside the gene matches: 0. In germline, CDR1 is SGDLS, CDR2 YYNGEE. This CDR3 contains 13 residues. DNA of the CDR3: TGTGCCAGCAGCGGACAGGGGGCCTACGAGCAGTACTTC. Translation: CASSGQGAYEQYF.